This T cell receptor (beta chain) was sequenced during a study of molecular identifiers for immune sequencing clone quantification. Study conclusions and caveats: Barcodes shared by identical TCR molecules could lead to underestimated sizes of highly expanded clones.

Sorted cells numbering about 19,000 to 1,000,000, with 10%, 30% or 50% RNA, yielded the naive CD8 libraries. With regard to this clonotype: The target antigen is unknown.

Each CDR3 protein gets one entry after TCRdb re-called the PCR reads with MiXCR. Of over 300,000 distinct CDR3 sequences listed, roughly 23% are singletons. The V end lost 2 bases, the J end lost 0 bases, and 12 bases lay between the germline ends. The CDR3 loop spans 16 amino acids. Germline values: CDR1 KGHDR, CDR2 SFDVKD. The sequenced sample consisted of naive CD8+ T cells from blood, with Jurkat cell RNA spiked in. Subset given: FACS-sorted CD8+CD4-CCR7+CD45RA+ naive T cells. The chain links TRBV24-1 to TRBJ2-5; D is possibly TRBD1 or TRBD2 (5 bases each). The sequence derives from a human donor in good health. Some libraries in this study had Jurkat cell RNA spiked in. The CDR3, as DNA: TGTGCCACCAGTGATTCCGGGGACGTGTACCAAGAGACCCAGTACTTC. Translated: CATSDSGDVYQETQYF.